This T cell receptor beta chain was recorded in a study of glioma-infiltrating T cells. Study information: Glioblastomas were WHO grade IV, sampled at first diagnosis; low-grade were grade II. Study-level results: Above-expected tissue-blood divergence occurred in all gliomas, most in low-grade ones. CDR3 overlap between tissue and blood was very small. A blood CDR3 motif signature was depleted in highly divergent patients.

V lost 6 bases and J lost 0, with 11 bases in between. The CDR3 sequence is 14 residues long. Germline V CDR1 and CDR2: DFQATT, SNEGSKA (reference sequence). TCR alpha and beta CDR3 regions were amplified from RNA using iRepertoire nested multiplex PCR. From the multiplex PCR reads, TCRdb called clonotypes with MiXCR, one entry per CDR3 protein. The repertoire includes 300,000 to 400,000 distinct CDR3 sequences, 35% to 45% of them detected once, and about 11% sits in the top ten. As regards this clonotype: The antigen remains unidentified.

The gene calls are TRBV20-1 and TRBJ1-4, with a weak D call TRBD1 (5 bases). What was sequenced was glioma tissue, nonneoplastic brain tissue, or PBMCs (not recorded which). The sequence was collected from a human donor with low-grade glioma or glioblastoma, undergoing nonglioma brain surgery, or in good health (not recorded which). In DNA, the CDR3 is TGCAGTGCCAAACAGACAGCAACTAATGAAAAACTGTTTTTT. It translates to CSAKQTATNEKLFF.